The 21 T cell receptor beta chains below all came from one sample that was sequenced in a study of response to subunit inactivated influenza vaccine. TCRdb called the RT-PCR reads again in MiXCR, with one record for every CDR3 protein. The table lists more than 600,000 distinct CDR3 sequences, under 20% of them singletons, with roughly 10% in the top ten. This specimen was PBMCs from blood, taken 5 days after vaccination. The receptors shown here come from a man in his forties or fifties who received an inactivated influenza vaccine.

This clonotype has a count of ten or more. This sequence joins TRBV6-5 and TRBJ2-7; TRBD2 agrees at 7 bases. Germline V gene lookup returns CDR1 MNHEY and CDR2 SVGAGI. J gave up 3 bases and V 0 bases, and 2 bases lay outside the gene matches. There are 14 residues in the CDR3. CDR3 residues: CASSYSRTSYEQYF. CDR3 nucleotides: TGTGCCAGCAGTTACTCGAGGACTAGCTACGAGCAGTACTTC.

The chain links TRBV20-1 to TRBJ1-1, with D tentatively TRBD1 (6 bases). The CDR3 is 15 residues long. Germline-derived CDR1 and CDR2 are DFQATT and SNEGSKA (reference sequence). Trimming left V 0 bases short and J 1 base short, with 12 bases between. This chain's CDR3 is CSARDPQGPNTEAFF. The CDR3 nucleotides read TGCAGTGCTAGAGATCCCCAGGGGCCGAACACTGAAGCTTTCTTT.

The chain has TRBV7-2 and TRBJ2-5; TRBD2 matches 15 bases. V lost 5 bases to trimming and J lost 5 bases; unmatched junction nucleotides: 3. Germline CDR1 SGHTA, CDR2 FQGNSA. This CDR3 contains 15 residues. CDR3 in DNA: TGTGCCAGCAGCCGGACTAGCGGGGGGGTTGAGACCCAGTACTTC. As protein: CASSRTSGGVETQYF.

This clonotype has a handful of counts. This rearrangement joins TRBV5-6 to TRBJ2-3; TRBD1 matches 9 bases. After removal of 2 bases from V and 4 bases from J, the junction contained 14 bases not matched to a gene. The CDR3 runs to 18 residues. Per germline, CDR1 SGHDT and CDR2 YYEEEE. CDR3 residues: CASSFLGRQGDNADTQYF. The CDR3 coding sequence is TGTGCCAGCAGCTTCCTAGGTCGACAGGGGGATAACGCAGATACGCAGTATTTT.

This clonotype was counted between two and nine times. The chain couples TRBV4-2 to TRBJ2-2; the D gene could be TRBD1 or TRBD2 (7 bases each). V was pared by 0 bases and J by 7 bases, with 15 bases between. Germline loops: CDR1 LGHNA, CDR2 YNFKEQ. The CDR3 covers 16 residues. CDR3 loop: CASSQEQAGGGGELFF. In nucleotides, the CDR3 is TGTGCCAGCAGCCAAGAGCAGGCAGGGGGGGGCGGGGAGCTGTTTTTT.

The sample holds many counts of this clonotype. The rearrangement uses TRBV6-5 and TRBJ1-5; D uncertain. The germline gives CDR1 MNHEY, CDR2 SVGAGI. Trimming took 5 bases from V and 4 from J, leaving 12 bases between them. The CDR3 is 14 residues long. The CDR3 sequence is CASSPSIKNQPQHF. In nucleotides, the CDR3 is TGTGCCAGCAGTCCCTCGATAAAAAATCAGCCCCAGCATTTT.

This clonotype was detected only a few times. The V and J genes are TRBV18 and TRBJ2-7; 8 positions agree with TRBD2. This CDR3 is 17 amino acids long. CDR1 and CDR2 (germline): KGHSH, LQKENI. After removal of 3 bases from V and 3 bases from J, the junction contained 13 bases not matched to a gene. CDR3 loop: CASSPNLSGSGGYEQYF. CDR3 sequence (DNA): TGTGCCAGCTCACCGAACTTAAGCGGGAGTGGCGGCTACGAGCAGTACTTC.

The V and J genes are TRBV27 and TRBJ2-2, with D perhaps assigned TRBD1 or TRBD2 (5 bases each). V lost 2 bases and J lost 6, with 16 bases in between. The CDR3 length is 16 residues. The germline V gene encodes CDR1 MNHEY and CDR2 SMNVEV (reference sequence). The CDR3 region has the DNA TGTGCCAGCAGTTTAGGGACCCCTCTGGGTCCCGGGGAGCTGTTTTTT. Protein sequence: CASSLGTPLGPGELFF.

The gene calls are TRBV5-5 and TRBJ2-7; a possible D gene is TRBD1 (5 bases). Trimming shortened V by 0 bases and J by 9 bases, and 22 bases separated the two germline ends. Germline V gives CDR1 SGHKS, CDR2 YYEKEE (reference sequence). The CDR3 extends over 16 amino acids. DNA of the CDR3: TGTGCCAGCAGCTTGGGTGGGGCCTCTCCCGGTTTTGCGCAGTACTTC. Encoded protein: CASSLGGASPGFAQYF.

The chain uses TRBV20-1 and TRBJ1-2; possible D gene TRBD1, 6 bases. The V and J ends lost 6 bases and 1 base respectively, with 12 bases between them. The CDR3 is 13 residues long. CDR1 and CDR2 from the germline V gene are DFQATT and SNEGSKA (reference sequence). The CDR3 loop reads CSAPRQDNYGYTF. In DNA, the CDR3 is TGCAGTGCCCCCCGACAGGATAACTATGGCTACACCTTC.

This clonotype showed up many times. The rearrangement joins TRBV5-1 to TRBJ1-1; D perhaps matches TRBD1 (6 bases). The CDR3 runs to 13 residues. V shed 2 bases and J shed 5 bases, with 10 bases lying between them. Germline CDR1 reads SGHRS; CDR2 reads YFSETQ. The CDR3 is CASSLQGGTEAFF. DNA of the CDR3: TGCGCCAGCAGCTTACAGGGTGGGACTGAAGCTTTCTTT.

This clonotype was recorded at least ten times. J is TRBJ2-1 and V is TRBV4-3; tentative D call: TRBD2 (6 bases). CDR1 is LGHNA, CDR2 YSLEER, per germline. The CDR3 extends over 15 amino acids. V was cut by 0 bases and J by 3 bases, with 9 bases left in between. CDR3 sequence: CASSQEAGLYNEQFF. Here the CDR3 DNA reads TGCGCCAGCAGCCAAGAGGCGGGACTCTACAATGAGCAGTTCTTC.

The CDR3 reads CASSLAGRGNYGYTF. The CDR3 region has the DNA TGTGCCAGCAGCTTGGCGGGCAGGGGGAACTATGGCTACACCTTC. V usage is TRBV5-5 and J usage is TRBJ1-2; 7 bases agree with TRBD1. V lost 0 bases and J lost 2; bases outside the gene matches: 4. Germline V CDR1 and CDR2: SGHKS, YYEKEE (reference sequence). CDR3 length: 15 residues.

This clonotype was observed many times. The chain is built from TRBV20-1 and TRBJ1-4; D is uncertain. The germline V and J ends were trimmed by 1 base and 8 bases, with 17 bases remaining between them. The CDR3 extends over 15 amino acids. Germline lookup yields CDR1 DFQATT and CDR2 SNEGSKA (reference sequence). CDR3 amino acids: CSARATRTGKEKLFF. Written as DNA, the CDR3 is TGCAGTGCTAGAGCCACCAGAACTGGAAAGGAAAAACTGTTTTTT.

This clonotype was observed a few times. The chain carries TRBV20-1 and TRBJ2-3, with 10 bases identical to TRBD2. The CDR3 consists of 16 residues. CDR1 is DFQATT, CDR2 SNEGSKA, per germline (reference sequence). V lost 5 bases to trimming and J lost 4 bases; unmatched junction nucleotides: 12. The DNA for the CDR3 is TGCAGTGCTTCAAACCCGGGACTAGCGACCTCAGATACGCAGTATTTT. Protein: CSASNPGLATSDTQYF.

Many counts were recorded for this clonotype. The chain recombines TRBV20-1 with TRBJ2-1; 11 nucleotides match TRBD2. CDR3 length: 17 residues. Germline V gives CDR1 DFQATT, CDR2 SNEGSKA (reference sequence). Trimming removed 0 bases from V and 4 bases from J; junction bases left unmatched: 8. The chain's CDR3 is CSARDPGTSGDYNEQFF. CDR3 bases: TGCAGTGCTAGAGATCCCGGGACTAGCGGAGATTACAATGAGCAGTTCTTC.

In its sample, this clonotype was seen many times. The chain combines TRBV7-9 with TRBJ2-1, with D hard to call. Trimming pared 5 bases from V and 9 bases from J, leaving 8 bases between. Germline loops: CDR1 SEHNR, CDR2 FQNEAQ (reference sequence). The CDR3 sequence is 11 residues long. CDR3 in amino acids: CASSLRGEQFF. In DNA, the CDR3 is TGTGCCAGCAGCCTAAGAGGTGAGCAGTTCTTC. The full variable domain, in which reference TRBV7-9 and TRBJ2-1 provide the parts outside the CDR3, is DTGVSQNPRHKITKRGQNVTFRCDPISEHNRLYWYRQTLGQGPEFLTYFQNEAQLEKSRLLSDRFSAERPKGSFSTLEIQRTEQGDSAMYLCASSLRGEQFFGPGTRLTVL.

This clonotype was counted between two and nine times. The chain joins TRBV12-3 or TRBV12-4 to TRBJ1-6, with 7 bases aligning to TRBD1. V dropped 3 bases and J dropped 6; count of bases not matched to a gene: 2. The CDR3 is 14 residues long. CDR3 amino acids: CASSLGQLNSPLHF. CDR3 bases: TGTGCCAGCAGTTTGGGACAGCTTAATTCACCCCTCCACTTT.

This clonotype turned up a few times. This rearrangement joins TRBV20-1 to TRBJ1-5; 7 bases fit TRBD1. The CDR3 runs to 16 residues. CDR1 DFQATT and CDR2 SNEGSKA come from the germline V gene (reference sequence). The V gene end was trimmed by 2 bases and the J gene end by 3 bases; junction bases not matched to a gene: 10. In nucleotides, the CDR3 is TGCAGTGCTAGATCCCCCTATACAGGGGACAATCAGCCCCAGCATTTT. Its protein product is CSARSPYTGDNQPQHF.

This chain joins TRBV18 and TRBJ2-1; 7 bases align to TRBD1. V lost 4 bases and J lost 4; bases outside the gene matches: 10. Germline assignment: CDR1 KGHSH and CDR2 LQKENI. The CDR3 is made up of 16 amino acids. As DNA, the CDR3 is TGTGCCAGCTCACTCTTCGACAGGGTCGGTTACAATGAGCAGTTCTTC. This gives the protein CASSLFDRVGYNEQFF.

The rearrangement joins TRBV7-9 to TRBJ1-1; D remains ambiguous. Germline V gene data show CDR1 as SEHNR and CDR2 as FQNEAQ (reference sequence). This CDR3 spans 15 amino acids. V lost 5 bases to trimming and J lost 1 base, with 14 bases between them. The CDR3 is CASSLTRVGNTEAFF. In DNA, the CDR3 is TGTGCCAGCAGCCTCACACGGGTTGGGAACACTGAAGCTTTCTTT.